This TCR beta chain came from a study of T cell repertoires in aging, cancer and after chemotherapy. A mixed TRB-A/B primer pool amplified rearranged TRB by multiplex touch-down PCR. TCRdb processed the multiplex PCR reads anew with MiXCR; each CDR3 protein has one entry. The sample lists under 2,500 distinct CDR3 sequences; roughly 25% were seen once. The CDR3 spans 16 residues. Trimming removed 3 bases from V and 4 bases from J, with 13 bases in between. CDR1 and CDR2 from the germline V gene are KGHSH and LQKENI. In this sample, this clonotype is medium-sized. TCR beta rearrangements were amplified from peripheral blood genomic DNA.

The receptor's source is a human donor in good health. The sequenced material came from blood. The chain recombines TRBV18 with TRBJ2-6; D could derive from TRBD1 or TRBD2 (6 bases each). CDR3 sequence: CASSPTGTAGANVLTF. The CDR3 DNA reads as TGTGCCAGCTCACCTACAGGGACTGCGGGGGCCAACGTCCTGACTTTC.